One and the same sample provided the 16 T cell receptor beta chains below, sequenced in a study of shared clonotypes between healthy human individuals. The assay was immunoSEQ multiplex PCR, and TCRdb's table has in-frame clones only and misses some. The profile shows around 2,000,000 clones, approximately 94% of them singletons. The naive CD8 fraction comprised CD45RO-negative cells positively selected for CCR7 and excluded terminally differentiated effector memory CD45RA+ cells. Sequencing was done on a sample of naive CD8+ T cells sorted from blood. These receptor sequences come from a man between 18 and 35 years old in good health.

This chain uses TRBV4-1 with TRBJ2-2; 13 nucleotides agree with TRBD2. This CDR3 has 16 amino acids. With 3 bases clipped from V and 7 bases from J, the junction kept 5 bases outside the gene matches. Germline loops: CDR1 MGHRA, CDR2 YSYEKL. The CDR3 sequence: CASSQEGLAGLGELFF. The CDR3 DNA is TGCGCCAGCAGCCAGGAGGGACTAGCGGGGCTCGGGGAGCTGTTTTTT.

This chain connects TRBV5-4 to TRBJ2-3, with no clear D. Trimming took off 0 bases at V and 0 bases at J, with 14 bases between the two ends. The CDR3 contains 17 residues. Germline-derived CDR1 and CDR2 are SGHNT and YYREEE (reference sequence). The DNA of the CDR3 is TGTGCCAGCAGCTTGGCCGTAGCACCCTCTAGCACAGATACGCAGTATTTT. Amino acids: CASSLAVAPSSTDTQYF.

The table lists this clone with a few counts. This sample also contains other DNA sequences that code for the same CDR3. The chain uses TRBV9 and TRBJ2-7; 10 bases are a match to TRBD1. The germline V gene encodes CDR1 SGDLS and CDR2 YYNGEE. The CDR3 covers 14 residues. V lost 4 bases, J lost 2 bases, and 3 bases stayed unmatched. The CDR3 sequence: CASSPGTGAYEQYF. CDR3 DNA sequence: TGTGCCAGCAGCCCGGGGACAGGGGCCTACGAGCAGTACTTC.

The chain combines TRBV28 with TRBJ2-7; tentative D call: TRBD2 (5 bases). The germline V and J ends were trimmed by 5 bases and 2 bases, with 16 bases remaining between them. The CDR3 runs 15 residues. Per the germline V gene, CDR1 is MDHEN and CDR2 is SYDVKM. The CDR3 spells CASSHGINTAYEQYF. CDR3 DNA sequence: TGTGCCAGCAGTCACGGGATAAACACGGCCTACGAGCAGTACTTC.

Notes on this clone: Other DNA sequences of this sample code for an identical CDR3. V is TRBV27 and J is TRBJ2-7; tentatively, D is TRBD1 (5 bases). Trimming took 5 bases from V and 4 from J, leaving 12 bases between them. This CDR3 has 13 residues. The germline CDR1 and CDR2 sequences are MNHEY and SMNVEV (reference sequence). As DNA, the CDR3 is TGTGCCAGCAGTCCAATCGACAGTTACGAGCAGTACTTC. Its protein is CASSPIDSYEQYF.

The rearrangement joins TRBV5-6 to TRBJ2-7; weak D call: TRBD2 (6 bases). The CDR3 totals 15 residues. Trimming pared 4 bases from V and 3 bases from J, leaving 17 bases between. CDR1 and CDR2 from the germline V gene are SGHDT and YYEEEE. CDR3 sequence (DNA): TGTGCCAGCAGCCCAATTTGGGACTTCGACTACGAGCAGTACTTC. This encodes CASSPIWDFDYEQYF.

About this clone: Other DNA sequences in the sample encode the same CDR3. V usage is TRBV6-6 and J usage is TRBJ2-7, with 7 positions matching TRBD2. The CDR3 sequence is 14 residues long. Unmatched junction bases numbered 3, after V lost 2 bases and J lost 2 bases. Germline V gene data show CDR1 as MNHNY and CDR2 as SVGAGI (reference sequence). CDR3 DNA: TGTGCCAGCAGTTACGCGGGAGAGACCTACGAGCAGTACTTC. Translation gives CASSYAGETYEQYF.

The J gene is TRBJ1-1, the V gene TRBV6-1; TRBD1 matches at 9 bases. Trimming at V came to 7 bases and at J to 6 bases, leaving 9 bases not matched to a gene. This CDR3 has 14 amino acids. The germline gives CDR1 MNHNS, CDR2 SASEGT. The CDR3 is CASTWTGAIPEAFF. CDR3 sequence (DNA): TGTGCCAGCACCTGGACAGGGGCGATCCCTGAAGCTTTCTTT.

The chain links TRBV10-3 to TRBJ2-7; weak D call: TRBD1 (6 bases). CDR1 is ENHRY, CDR2 SYGVKD, per germline. V was clipped by 2 bases and J by 3 bases, with 11 bases between them. The CDR3 covers 14 residues. CDR3 DNA: TGTGCCATCAGTGAGGGGGACAATTTCTACGAGCAGTACTTC. It codes for CAISEGDNFYEQYF.

Notes on this clone: Other DNA sequences within the sample encode an identical CDR3. The chain couples TRBV7-9 to TRBJ2-7; D gene uncertain. The CDR3 loop spans 13 amino acids. Trimming cost V 1 base and J 2 bases, with 6 bases left between them. Germline V lookup: CDR1 SEHNR, CDR2 FQNEAQ (reference sequence). The CDR3 DNA sequence: TGTGCCAGCAGCTTAGAAGCTGCCTACGAGCAGTACTTC. This encodes CASSLEAAYEQYF. Variable domain in full (rest from reference TRBV7-9 and TRBJ2-7): DTGVSQNPRHKITKRGQNVTFRCDPISEHNRLYWYRQTLGQGPEFLTYFQNEAQLEKSRLLSDRFSAERPKGSFSTLEIQRTEQGDSAMYLCASSLEAAYEQYFGPGTRLTVT.

The rearrangement uses TRBV19 and TRBJ1-4; TRBD1 agrees at 10 bases. The CDR3 sequence is 14 residues long. The V gene end was trimmed by 7 bases and the J gene end by 7 bases; junction bases not matched to a gene: 6. The germline CDR1 and CDR2 sequences are LNHDA and SQIVND (reference sequence). The CDR3 sequence is CASTPTGGGEKLFF. The DNA for the CDR3 is TGTGCCAGTACTCCGACAGGGGGCGGTGAAAAACTGTTTTTT. Combining the CDR3 with reference TRBV19 and TRBJ1-4 gives the whole variable domain DGGITQSPKYLFRKEGQNVTLSCEQNLNHDAMYWYRQDPGQGLRLIYYSQIVNDFQKGDIAEGYSVSREKKESFPLTVTSAQKNPTAFYLCASTPTGGGEKLFFGSGTQLSVL.

DNA of the CDR3: TGTGCCAGCAGCCAGGGTGGGACTAATGAAAAACTGTTTTTT. Translated: CASSQGGTNEKLFF. This chain uses TRBV9 with TRBJ1-4; D is possibly TRBD1 (5 bases). Germline V gene data show CDR1 as SGDLS and CDR2 as YYNGEE. The CDR3 runs to 14 residues. V lost 4 bases and J 2 bases, leaving 9 bases between the germline ends.

The CDR3 nucleotides read TGTGCCAGCAGTGAGTTTCGGCTGGCATCTGTTTACCAGTTCTTC. It specifies CASSEFRLASVYQFF. The chain combines TRBV25-1 with TRBJ2-1; no definite D call. V was clipped by 3 bases and J by 13 bases, with 22 bases between them. CDR3 length: 15 residues. Germline V CDR1 and CDR2: MGHDK, SYGVNS.

This sequence joins TRBV28 and TRBJ2-7; 7 nucleotides line up with TRBD1. This CDR3 contains 16 residues. The V gene end was trimmed by 2 bases and the J gene end by 3 bases; junction bases not matched to a gene: 10. Germline V gives CDR1 MDHEN, CDR2 SYDVKM. CDR3 protein: CASSLAGAGGYYEQYF. The DNA of the CDR3 is TGTGCCAGCAGTTTAGCCGGGGCAGGGGGTTACTACGAGCAGTACTTC.

The CDR3 region has the DNA TGCGCCAGCAGCCAAGAACAGTATAGCAATCAGCCCCAGCATTTT. Its protein is CASSQEQYSNQPQHF. V usage is TRBV4-1 and J usage is TRBJ1-5, with D hard to call. Trimming took 0 bases from V and 0 from J, leaving 6 bases between them. Germline values: CDR1 MGHRA, CDR2 YSYEKL. The CDR3 length is 15 residues.

In its sample, this clone was seen once. The chain couples TRBV6-1 to TRBJ2-2; possibly TRBD1 for D (6 bases). Germline V CDR1 and CDR2: MNHNS, SASEGT. V was cut by 3 bases and J by 6 bases, with 20 bases left in between. CDR3 length: 17 residues. Here the CDR3 DNA reads TGTGCCAGCAGTGACCCCAACTCCCCCAGGGGTTCCGGGGAGCTGTTTTTT. This sequence encodes CASSDPNSPRGSGELFF.